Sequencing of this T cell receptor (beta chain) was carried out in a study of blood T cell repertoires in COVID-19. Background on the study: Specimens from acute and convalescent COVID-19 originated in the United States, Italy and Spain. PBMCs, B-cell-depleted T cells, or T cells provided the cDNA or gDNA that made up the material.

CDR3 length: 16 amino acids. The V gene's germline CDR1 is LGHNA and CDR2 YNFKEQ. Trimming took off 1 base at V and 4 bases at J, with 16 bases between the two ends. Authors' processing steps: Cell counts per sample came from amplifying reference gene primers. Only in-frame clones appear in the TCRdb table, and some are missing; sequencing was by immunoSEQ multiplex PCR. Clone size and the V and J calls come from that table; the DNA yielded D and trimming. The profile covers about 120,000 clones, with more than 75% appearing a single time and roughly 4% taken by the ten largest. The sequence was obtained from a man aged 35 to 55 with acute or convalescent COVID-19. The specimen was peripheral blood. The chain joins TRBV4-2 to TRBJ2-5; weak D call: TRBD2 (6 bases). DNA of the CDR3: TGTGCCAGCAGCCAAGGTTCGGGGGAAGTGGGAGAGACCCAGTACTTC. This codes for CASSQGSGEVGETQYF.